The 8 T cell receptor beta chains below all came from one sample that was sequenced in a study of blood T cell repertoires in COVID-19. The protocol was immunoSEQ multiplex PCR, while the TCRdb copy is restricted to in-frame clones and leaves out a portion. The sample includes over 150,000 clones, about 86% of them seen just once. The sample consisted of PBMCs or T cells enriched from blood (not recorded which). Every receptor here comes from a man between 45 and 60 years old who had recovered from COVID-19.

The CDR3 DNA follows: TGTGCCTGGAATAAAGCTTGGAGGGGGGGAAACGAGCAGTACTTC. Translated: CAWNKAWRGGNEQYF. This rearrangement joins TRBV30 to TRBJ2-7, with a possible D match to TRBD2 (7 bases). Deletions cut 4 bases from V and 5 bases from J, with 21 bases between. The CDR3 runs 15 residues. Germline values: CDR1 GTSNPN, CDR2 SVGIG (reference sequence).

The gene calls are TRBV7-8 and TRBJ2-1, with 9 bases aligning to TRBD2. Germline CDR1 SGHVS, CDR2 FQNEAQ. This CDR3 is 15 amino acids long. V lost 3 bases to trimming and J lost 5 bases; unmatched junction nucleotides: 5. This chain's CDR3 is CASSLGLAGNNEQFF. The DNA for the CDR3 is TGTGCCAGCAGCTTGGGCCTAGCGGGGAACAATGAGCAGTTCTTC. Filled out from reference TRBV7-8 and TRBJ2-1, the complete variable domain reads GAGVSQSPRYKVAKRGQDVALRCDPISGHVSLFWYQQALGQGPEFLTYFQNEAQLDKSGLPSDRFFAERPEGSVSTLKIQRTQQEDSAVYLCASSLGLAGNNEQFFGPGTRLTVL.

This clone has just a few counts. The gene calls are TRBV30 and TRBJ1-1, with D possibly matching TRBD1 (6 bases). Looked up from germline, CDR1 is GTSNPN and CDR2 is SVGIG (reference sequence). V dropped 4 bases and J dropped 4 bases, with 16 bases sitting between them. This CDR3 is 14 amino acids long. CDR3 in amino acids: CAWKVQGMGTEAFF. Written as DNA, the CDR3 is TGTGCCTGGAAGGTACAGGGCATGGGCACTGAAGCTTTCTTT. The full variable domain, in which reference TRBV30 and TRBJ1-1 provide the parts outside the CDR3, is SQTIHQWPATLVQPVGSPLSLECTVEGTSNPNLYWYRQAAGRGLQLLFYSVGIGQISSEVPQNLSASRPQDRQFILSSKKLLLSDSGFYLCAWKVQGMGTEAFFGQGTRLTVV.

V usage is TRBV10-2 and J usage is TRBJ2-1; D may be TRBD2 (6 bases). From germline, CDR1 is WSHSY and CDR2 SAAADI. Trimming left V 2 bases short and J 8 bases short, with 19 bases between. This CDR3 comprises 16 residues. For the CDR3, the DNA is TGCGCCAGCAGTGAGGACGTTGCGGGGCCCAGGGATGAGCAGTTCTTC. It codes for CASSEDVAGPRDEQFF.

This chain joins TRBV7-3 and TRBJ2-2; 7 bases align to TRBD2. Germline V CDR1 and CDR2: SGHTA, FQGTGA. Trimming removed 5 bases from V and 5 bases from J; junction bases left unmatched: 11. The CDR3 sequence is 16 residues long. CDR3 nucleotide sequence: TGTGCCAGCAGCCCCCATGGACGGGGGGTAACCGGGGAGCTGTTTTTT. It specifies CASSPHGRGVTGELFF.

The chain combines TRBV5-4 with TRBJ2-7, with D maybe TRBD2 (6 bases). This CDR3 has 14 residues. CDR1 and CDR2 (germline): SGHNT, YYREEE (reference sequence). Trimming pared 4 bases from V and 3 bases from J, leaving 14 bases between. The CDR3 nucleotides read TGTGCCAGCAGCCGTGGCGGGGATATCTACGAGCAGTACTTC. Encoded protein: CASSRGGDIYEQYF.

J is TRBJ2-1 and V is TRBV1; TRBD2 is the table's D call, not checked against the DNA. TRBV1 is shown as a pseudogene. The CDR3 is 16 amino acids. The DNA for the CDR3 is TGCACCAGCAGCCAATATGGACTAGCGGGGTATGTCGAGCAGTTCTTC. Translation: CTSSQYGLAGYVEQFF.

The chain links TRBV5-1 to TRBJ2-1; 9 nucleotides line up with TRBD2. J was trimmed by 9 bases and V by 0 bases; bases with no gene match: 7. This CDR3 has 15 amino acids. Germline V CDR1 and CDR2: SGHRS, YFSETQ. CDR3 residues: CASSLEGGGAGEQFF. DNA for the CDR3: TGCGCCAGCAGCTTGGAGGGCGGGGGGGCCGGTGAGCAGTTCTTC.